One sample yielded the 18 T cell receptor beta chains listed below, sequenced in a study of vaccination and CD4 T cells after COVID-19. No cognate antigen is known for these TCRs. CD4+ T cells that had been cultured provided DNA sequenced with the Oncomine TCR Beta short-read assay. Each CDR3 protein gets one entry after TCRdb re-called the PCR reads with MiXCR. The sample lists some 9,300 distinct CDR3 sequences, about half occurring once. The treatment: approximately 9-day PBMC culture with coronavirus spike peptide pools or control peptides (ViraFEST assay). Sequencing input: CD4+ T cells from blood, cultured in vitro. Receptors were obtained from a human donor who had recovered from COVID-19.

The chain recombines TRBV6-2 or TRBV6-3 with TRBJ2-5, with D possibly being TRBD1 (6 bases). CDR3 length: 12 residues. Trimming shortened V by 4 bases and J by 6 bases, and 9 bases separated the two germline ends. Germline CDR1 MNHEY, CDR2 SVGEGT. CDR3 nucleotides: TGTGCCAGCAGTTCAGGGGTTCAGACCCAGTACTTC. Protein product: CASSSGVQTQYF.

The chain carries TRBV7-2 and TRBJ2-2; D is possibly TRBD1 or TRBD2 (6 bases each). CDR3 size: 14 residues. CDR1 and CDR2 from the germline V gene are SGHTA and FQGNSA. Trimming shortened V by 5 bases and J by 7 bases, and 14 bases separated the two germline ends. CDR3: CASSLEGGLGELFF. The CDR3 coding sequence is TGTGCCAGCAGCCTTGAAGGGGGGCTCGGGGAGCTGTTTTTT. Complete variable domain (other parts from reference TRBV7-2 and TRBJ2-2): GAGVSQSPSNKVTEKGKDVELRCDPISGHTALYWYRQSLGQGLEFLIYFQGNSAPDKSGLPSDRFSAERTGGSVSTLTIQRTQQEDSAVYLCASSLEGGLGELFFGEGSRLTVL.

This clonotype was found a few times. The chain links TRBV27 to TRBJ2-6; D gene uncertain. V lost 6 bases, J lost 0 bases, and 9 bases lay in between. CDR3 length: 15 residues. Germline CDR1 MNHEY, CDR2 SMNVEV (reference sequence). The CDR3 sequence is CASSQFRSGANVLTF. The CDR3 coding sequence is TGTGCCAGCAGCCAATTCCGCTCTGGGGCCAACGTCCTGACTTTC.

The rearrangement joins TRBV28 to TRBJ2-1; D is perhaps TRBD1 (7 bases). Germline lookup yields CDR1 MDHEN and CDR2 SYDVKM. The CDR3 consists of 14 residues. The V end was cut by 7 bases, the J end by 3 bases, with 13 bases between. The CDR3 sequence: CASKAGQSYNEQFF. The CDR3 DNA reads as TGTGCCAGCAAGGCGGGACAGAGCTACAATGAGCAGTTCTTC.

The CDR3 sequence is CASSLRGSTGELFF. The CDR3 DNA reads TGTGCCAGCAGCCTCAGGGGAAGCACCGGGGAGCTGTTTTTT. This rearrangement joins TRBV7-3 to TRBJ2-2; the D gene is possibly TRBD1 (6 bases). The V gene's germline CDR1 is SGHTA and CDR2 FQGTGA. CDR3 length: 14 residues. Trimming stripped 5 bases from V and 4 bases from J, with 11 bases between.

This chain joins TRBV19 and TRBJ1-5; D unclear. CDR1 LNHDA and CDR2 SQIVND come from the germline V gene (reference sequence). Deletions cut 5 bases from V and 5 bases from J, with 7 bases between. This CDR3 contains 12 residues. DNA for the CDR3: TGTGCCAGTAGTTTTCTATATCAGCCCCAGCATTTT. This encodes CASSFLYQPQHF.

The J gene is TRBJ2-3, the V gene TRBV5-8; weak D call: TRBD1 (6 bases). Trimming pared 0 bases from V and 5 bases from J, leaving 16 bases between. Germline values: CDR1 SGHTS, CDR2 YDEGEE. The CDR3 consists of 16 residues. CDR3: CASSLARTDYLDTQYF. The CDR3 region has the DNA TGTGCCAGCAGCTTGGCCCGGACAGATTATCTAGATACGCAGTATTTT.

With regard to this clonotype: A much larger clone sits a single nucleotide away, making a read error possible. The V call is TRBV6-2 or TRBV6-3, the J call TRBJ2-4; D might be TRBD1 (5 bases). The J call may be mistaken, given a closer DNA end match to TRBJ2-7. Germline CDR1 and CDR2: MNHEY and SVGEGT. This CDR3 has 12 residues. As DNA, the CDR3 is TGTGTCAGCAGCCATGACAGTACCGAGCAGTACTTC. Translating it yields CVSSHDSTEQYF.

V and J are TRBV12-3 or TRBV12-4 and TRBJ1-1; 9 bases align to TRBD1. The CDR3 consists of 14 residues. V trimming: 5 bases; J trimming: 5 bases; junction bases outside the gene matches: 6. DNA for the CDR3: TGTGCCAGCAGTGTACAGGGGGCGCGGACTGAAGCTTTCTTT. Translation gives CASSVQGARTEAFF.

This clonotype was detected only once. CDR3 sequence reads: CASRDRGTDTQYF. The CDR3 nucleotides are TGTGCCAGTAGGGACAGGGGCACAGATACGCAGTATTTT. The rearrangement links TRBV19 to TRBJ2-3, with 8 nucleotides matching TRBD1. The CDR3 length is 13 residues. The germline CDR1 and CDR2 sequences are LNHDA and SQIVND (reference sequence). J lost 1 base, V lost 6 bases, and 0 bases had no gene match.

The chain combines TRBV19 with TRBJ1-2; D remains unclear. CDR3 length: 14 amino acids. V was cut by 4 bases and J by 0 bases, with 9 bases left in between. Germline lookup yields CDR1 LNHDA and CDR2 SQIVND (reference sequence). CDR3 in DNA: TGTGCCAGTAGTACCCTCGGGACTAACTATGGCTACACCTTC. Translation: CASSTLGTNYGYTF. Complete variable domain (other parts from reference TRBV19 and TRBJ1-2): DGGITQSPKYLFRKEGQNVTLSCEQNLNHDAMYWYRQDPGQGLRLIYYSQIVNDFQKGDIAEGYSVSREKKESFPLTVTSAQKNPTAFYLCASSTLGTNYGYTFGSGTRLTVV.

This clonotype came up a few times. This chain uses TRBV20-1 with TRBJ1-2; D possibly corresponds to TRBD1 (5 bases). V lost 0 bases and J lost 0, with 8 bases in between. Germline V gene sequence: CDR1 DFQATT, CDR2 SNEGSKA (reference sequence). The CDR3 consists of 14 residues. The CDR3 nucleotides are TGCAGTGCTAGAGACGAGGGGCCTAACTATGGCTACACCTTC. Protein: CSARDEGPNYGYTF.

V and J are TRBV7-3 and TRBJ2-3; the D is unclear. V was trimmed by 2 bases and J by 1 base, leaving 4 bases between them. The germline gives CDR1 SGHTA, CDR2 FQGTGA. CDR3 length: 13 residues. The CDR3 protein is CASSLDGTDTQYF. CDR3 sequence (DNA): TGTGCCAGCAGCTTAGACGGCACAGATACGCAGTATTTT.

J is TRBJ1-1 and V is TRBV28; TRBD1 is a possible D gene (5 bases). V shed 5 bases and J shed 5 bases, with 15 bases lying between them. The CDR3 length is 14 residues. In germline, CDR1 is MDHEN, CDR2 SYDVKM. CDR3 DNA sequence: TGTGCCAGCAGTACCATCGGGGGGGGAACTGAAGCTTTCTTT. It specifies CASSTIGGGTEAFF. Full variable domain (remainder filled in from reference TRBV28 and TRBJ1-1): DVKVTQSSRYLVKRTGEKVFLECVQDMDHENMFWYRQDPGLGLRLIYFSYDVKMKEKGDIPEGYSVSREKKERFSLILESASTNQTSMYLCASSTIGGGTEAFFGQGTRLTVV.

This clonotype came up a few times. The V call is TRBV20-1, the J call TRBJ1-1; D might be TRBD1 (5 bases). The germline V gene has CDR1 DFQATT and CDR2 SNEGSKA (reference sequence). Trimming stripped 3 bases from V and 1 base from J, with 12 bases between. This CDR3 contains 14 residues. The CDR3 region has the DNA TGCAGTGCTAGGATAGGGGCGGCGAACACTGAAGCTTTCTTT. This gives the protein CSARIGAANTEAFF.

The V and J genes are TRBV6-2 or TRBV6-3 and TRBJ2-7; 11 nucleotides line up with TRBD2. CDR1 is MNHEY and CDR2 is SVGEGT in the germline V gene. The CDR3 extends over 18 amino acids. J gave up 0 bases and V 6 bases, and 13 bases lay outside the gene matches. CDR3 amino acids: CASRGRLAGGQSSYEQYF. The CDR3 nucleotides are TGTGCCAGCAGAGGTCGGCTAGCGGGGGGACAGAGCTCCTACGAGCAGTACTTC.

This sequence joins TRBV2 and TRBJ1-1; D might be TRBD1 (5 bases). Germline V lookup: CDR1 SNHLY, CDR2 FYNNEI. The V end was cut by 0 bases, the J end by 2 bases, with 10 bases between. The CDR3 has 15 residues. For the CDR3, the DNA is TGTGCCAGCAGTGAAGCGCGGCAGGGTAACACTGAAGCTTTCTTT. Encoded protein: CASSEARQGNTEAFF.

This clonotype has just one count. The chain recombines TRBV6-2 or TRBV6-3 with TRBJ1-1; tentatively, D is TRBD1 (5 bases). Looked up from germline, CDR1 is MNHEY and CDR2 is SVGEGT. This CDR3 spans 13 amino acids. V was cut by 2 bases and J by 7 bases, with 11 bases left in between. The CDR3 region has the DNA TGTGCCAGCAGTTACGGGGGACCTCTTGAAGCTTTCTTT. It codes for CASSYGGPLEAFF.